The rows below give T cell receptor beta chains drawn from one sample of a study of siplizumab effects on memory and regulatory T cells. Sequencing was performed with immunoSEQ multiplex PCR; in TCRdb, only in-frame clones are kept and a portion is missing. Among over 60,000 clones, about 89% were seen once, and the ten largest hold approximately 28%. Sequences were obtained from CD8+ T cells sorted from blood. The receptors stem from a human donor in good health. The CDR3 runs from the conserved cysteine through the conserved F or W. D genes are given only for firm matches. The listing skips clone size in some rows; elsewhere it reads once, few, many or a size class.

cdr3_nt cdr3_aa v_call d_call clone_size j_call
TGTGCCAGCAGTTACCGGACCGGGGAGCTGTTTTTT CASSYRTGELFF TRBV6-5 - - TRBJ2-2
TGTGCCAGCTCGGGTGCAGACAGGAACACTGAAGCTTTCTTT CASSGADRNTEAFF TRBV18 - - TRBJ1-1
TGTGCCAGTAGCGACTCCCACGAGCAGTACTTC CASSDSHEQYF TRBV19 - few TRBJ2-7
TGTGCCAGCAGCGTGTACGGGGAAAACACTGAAGCTTTCTTT CASSVYGENTEAFF TRBV9 - - TRBJ1-1
TGTGCCATCACCTGGGGGGATACGCAGTATTTT CAITWGDTQYF TRBV10-3 - once TRBJ2-3
TGTGCCAGCAGTTTAATCCTAGCGGGAGGGGCAGATACGCAGTATTTT CASSLILAGGADTQYF TRBV27 TRBD2 - TRBJ2-3
TGTGCCAGCAGCTTAGGGACTAGCGGGTACTCTAGCACAGATACGCAGTATTTT CASSLGTSGYSSTDTQYF TRBV7-3 TRBD2 - TRBJ2-3
TGTGCCACCAGCAGAGATGGTCCTTACAATGAGCAGTTCTTC CATSRDGPYNEQFF TRBV15 - - TRBJ2-1
TGTGCCAGCAGCGCCCCCCGGACTAGCGGACCTTACGAGCAGTACTTC CASSAPRTSGPYEQYF TRBV9 TRBD2 - TRBJ2-7
TGTGCCAGTAGTATTATGGGGCCTTCCTACGAGCAGTACTTC CASSIMGPSYEQYF TRBV19 - - TRBJ2-7
TGTGCCAGCAGCTTATCACAACAGGGCTCAGATACGCAGTATTTT CASSLSQQGSDTQYF TRBV7-9 - - TRBJ2-3
TGTGCCAGTAGTATGCAGGCGGCATATGGCTACACCTTC CASSMQAAYGYTF TRBV19 - - TRBJ1-2
TGCGCCAGCAGTCAAAGGGGCCCGGATGGGGAAAACACAGATACGCAGTATTTT CASSQRGPDGENTDTQYF TRBV23-1 - - TRBJ2-3
TGTGCCAGCAGCGGGACAGGGTACAATGAGCAGTTCTTC CASSGTGYNEQFF TRBV2 TRBD1 - TRBJ2-1
TGTGCCAGCAGCTTAGCGGGATGGAGGAATGAGCAGTTCTTC CASSLAGWRNEQFF TRBV7-8 - - TRBJ2-1
TGTGCCAGCAGCTTGGGAGCTAGCGGTGAGCAGTACTTC CASSLGASGEQYF TRBV5-5 TRBD2 few TRBJ2-7